Sample share makes the clone carrying this T cell receptor (beta chain) medium-sized (0.01 to 0.1%). Its antigen remains unidentified. The sample comes from a study of liver allograft versus peripheral blood T cells. Study information: The authors compared T cell receptor repertoires in transplanted livers with recipients' peripheral blood repertoires.

MiXCR, applied by TCRdb to the reads, yields one record per CDR3 protein. The sample holds 9,000 or so distinct CDR3 sequences; more than 25% are singletons and the top ten take roughly 8.3%. Study outcomes and limitations: According to reports, the T cell receptor repertoires inside liver allografts differed from those in peripheral blood.

This TCR was recovered from a human patient who had a liver transplant. Among the T cells, some may be from the graft donor.

Here the CDR3 reads CASSEPTNPYGYTF. As DNA, the CDR3 is TGTGCCAGCAGTGAACCTACCAACCCCTATGGCTACACCTTC. The chain links TRBV6-1 to TRBJ1-2; D not resolved. V was pared by 2 bases and J by 4 bases, with 11 bases between. The CDR3 is made up of 14 amino acids. CDR1 MNHNS and CDR2 SASEGT come from the germline V gene.